The clone carrying this T cell receptor beta chain was seen only a few times. These data are taken from a study of patients and donors after allogeneic stem cell transplantation. J lost 1 base, V lost 6 bases, and 2 bases had no gene match. This CDR3 region has 14 residues. Looked up from germline, CDR1 is MNHNS and CDR2 is SASEGT. TCRdb re-analysed the RT-PCR reads in MiXCR, keeping a single row per CDR3 protein. The repertoire holds about a million distinct CDR3 sequences, with approximately 18% as singletons. What was sequenced was blood, either unsorted or a sorted T cell fraction (not recorded which). The sequence derives from a human donor who was either an allogeneic HSCT recipient or a stem cell or donor lymphocyte infusion donor (not recorded which). It is not recorded whose cells these are; they may come from a transplant donor. This chain joins TRBV6-1 and TRBJ2-5, with 10 bases matching TRBD2. CDR3 DNA sequence: TGTGCCAGCAGAGCGGGGGGGCCCCAAGAGACCCAGTACTTC. It codes for CASRAGGPQETQYF.